The T cell receptor (beta chain) under discussion was sequenced for a study of T cell repertoires in cytomegalovirus infection. Study information: Both recently identified HLA-C-restricted and well-studied HLA-B-restricted CMV epitopes were used in the study. Indications came from public TCR beta signatures; they pointed to CMV infection and to a matching HLA type.

From the reads, TCRdb called clonotypes with MiXCR, one entry per CDR3 protein. The sample lists under 850,000 distinct CDR3 sequences; around 30% were seen once. Study results and caveats: Across the ex vivo response, the dominant clonotypes were HLA-C-restricted CMV-specific TCR beta clonotypes.

Remarks on this clonotype: Its cognate antigen is unknown.

The CDR3 sequence is 15 residues long. V dropped 5 bases and J dropped 3; count of bases not matched to a gene: 7. Germline V gene data show CDR1 as SGHVS and CDR2 as FQNEAQ. The chain joins TRBV7-8 to TRBJ2-7, with 10 bases identical to TRBD2. The material sequenced was cultured PBMCs, taken from culture after CMV antigen stimulation. The sequence came from a human donor in good health (CMV status not recorded). Some clones in this sample may be carry-over from other donors' samples. CDR3 coding DNA: TGTGCCAGCAGCCCCGGACTAGCGGCCCTCTACGAGCAGTACTTC. It specifies CASSPGLAALYEQYF.